A selection of T cell receptor beta chains follows, all from one sample in a study of cytomegalovirus exposure and HLA in healthy donors. The data were produced by immunoSEQ multiplex PCR, yet TCRdb's version contains in-frame clones alone and is incomplete. The profile shows about 140,000 clones, roughly two thirds of them singletons. Sequencing used PBMCs. The receptor set was obtained from a woman between 35 and 50 years old in good health and CMV-seronegative. Both conserved end residues are part of each CDR3. Each record gives: V gene, D gene, J gene, clone size, CDR3 DNA, CDR3 protein. A D gene is named only where the DNA matches it firmly. Clone size is stated in some rows and not others, as once, few, many or a class when expanded.

V: TRBV19
D: .
J: TRBJ1-3
size: .
DNA: TGTGCCAGTAGTATTGATCTGAGCTCTGGAAACACCATATATTTT
CDR3: CASSIDLSSGNTIYF

V: TRBV19
D: .
J: TRBJ1-5
size: .
DNA: TGTGCCAGTAGACCCACCGAGGGAACGAGCAATCAGCCCCAGCATTTT
CDR3: CASRPTEGTSNQPQHF

V: TRBV29-1
D: TRBD2
J: TRBJ2-3
size: .
DNA: TGCAGCGCCCTGACTAGCGGGGGATGGGGTAGCACAGATACGCAGTATTTT
CDR3: CSALTSGGWGSTDTQYF

V: TRBV6-6
D: TRBD1
J: TRBJ1-6
size: .
DNA: TGTGCCAGCAGTTATCTCCGGGACAGAGATTCACCCCTCCACTTT
CDR3: CASSYLRDRDSPLHF

V: TRBV5-1
D: .
J: TRBJ2-5
size: .
DNA: TGCGCCAGCAGCCGCGGAAAAGAGACCCAGTACTTC
CDR3: CASSRGKETQYF

V: TRBV4-1
D: .
J: TRBJ1-1
size: .
DNA: TGCGCCAGCAGCCAAGTGCGGGGTGAAGCTTTCTTT
CDR3: CASSQVRGEAFF

V: TRBV4-2
D: TRBD2
J: TRBJ2-3
size: few
DNA: TGTGCCAGCAGCGTTAGCGGGGGGGCATCAGATACGCAGTATTTT
CDR3: CASSVSGGASDTQYF

V: TRBV5-1
D: .
J: TRBJ1-2
size: .
DNA: TGCGCCAGCAGCTCCGGGACTGTCGGTAACTATGGCTACACCTTC
CDR3: CASSSGTVGNYGYTF

V: TRBV6-1
D: TRBD2
J: TRBJ2-7
size: .
DNA: TGTGCCAGCAGTACAACGGGGGGACCCTACGAGCAGTACTTC
CDR3: CASSTTGGPYEQYF

V: TRBV28
D: .
J: TRBJ2-2
size: .
DNA: TGTGCCACTCTGACAGATCTGAACACCGGGGAGCTGTTTTTT
CDR3: CATLTDLNTGELFF

V: TRBV5-1
D: TRBD1
J: TRBJ2-5
size: once
DNA: TGCGCCAGCAGCTTACGGACAGGGAGAGGAGAGACCCAGTACTTC
CDR3: CASSLRTGRGETQYF

V: TRBV7-9
D: TRBD1
J: TRBJ1-2
size: .
DNA: TGTTCCAGCAGCTTAGGGACAGGGGATCTGCGGGGGTATGGCTACACCTTC
CDR3: CSSSLGTGDLRGYGYTF

V: TRBV5-4
D: .
J: TRBJ1-1
size: few
DNA: TGTGCCAGCCGTGCCCGGGAGGCGAACACTGAAGCTTTCTTT
CDR3: CASRAREANTEAFF

V: TRBV6-6
D: .
J: TRBJ1-5
size: .
DNA: TGTGCCAGCAATCAACAGGGTGAGAACAATCAGCCCCAGCATTTT
CDR3: CASNQQGENNQPQHF

V: TRBV7-6
D: .
J: TRBJ2-2
size: once
DNA: TGTGCCAGCAGCCCGGGACTTTCCACCGGGGAGCTGTTTTTT
CDR3: CASSPGLSTGELFF

V: TRBV4-2
D: .
J: TRBJ2-2
size: .
DNA: TGTGCCAGCAGCCAAGAACGCGACACCGTAACCGGGGAGCTGTTTTTT
CDR3: CASSQERDTVTGELFF

V: TRBV9
D: TRBD1
J: TRBJ1-6
size: .
DNA: TGTGCCAGCAGCGTGGGACAGTCCTATAATTCACCCCTCCACTTT
CDR3: CASSVGQSYNSPLHF

V: TRBV5-1
D: TRBD2
J: TRBJ2-3
size: .
DNA: TGCGCCAGCAGCTTGGAAGGACTAGCGGGGGGGCCAGATACGCAGTATTTT
CDR3: CASSLEGLAGGPDTQYF

V: TRBV10-3
D: TRBD1
J: TRBJ1-5
size: .
DNA: TGTGCCACCCGGACAGGTGGGAGCAATCAGCCCCAGCATTTT
CDR3: CATRTGGSNQPQHF

V: TRBV19
D: .
J: TRBJ2-7
size: .
DNA: TGTGCCACCCAGGGCCAGGGTGACGAGCAGTACTTC
CDR3: CATQGQGDEQYF

V: TRBV25-1
D: TRBD1
J: TRBJ1-1
size: few
DNA: TGTGCCAGCAGGTTAGGGGGCTCGAACACTGAAGCTTTCTTT
CDR3: CASRLGGSNTEAFF

V: TRBV9
D: .
J: TRBJ2-1
size: .
DNA: TGTGCCAGCAGCGGGGACTCCCGGGTGGACAATGAGCAGTTCTTC
CDR3: CASSGDSRVDNEQFF

V: TRBV9
D: TRBD2
J: TRBJ2-3
size: .
DNA: TGTGCCAGCAGCAGGACTAGCGGGGGGGCCCGGAGCACAGATACGCAGTATTTT
CDR3: CASSRTSGGARSTDTQYF

V: TRBV7-9
D: .
J: TRBJ1-1
size: .
DNA: TGTGCCAGCAGCTCCCCCTGGGGACAGAACACTGAAGCTTTCTTT
CDR3: CASSSPWGQNTEAFF

V: TRBV6-6
D: .
J: TRBJ1-1
size: few
DNA: TGTGCCAGCAGTCCCCTCGGGGGGGCGCAGAACACTGAAGCTTTCTTT
CDR3: CASSPLGGAQNTEAFF

V: TRBV7-7
D: .
J: TRBJ1-1
size: .
DNA: TGTGCTAGCAGCTTAGGACATAACACTGAAGCTTTCTTT
CDR3: CASSLGHNTEAFF

V: TRBV19
D: TRBD1
J: TRBJ2-1
size: .
DNA: TGTGCCAGTAGCCGGGACAGGGTTTTGAGTGAGCAGTTCTTC
CDR3: CASSRDRVLSEQFF

V: TRBV4-1
D: .
J: TRBJ1-1
size: .
DNA: TGTGCCAGCAGCCAAGATAGCTACGAGAACACTGAAGCTTTCTTT
CDR3: CASSQDSYENTEAFF

V: TRBV19
D: .
J: TRBJ1-1
size: .
DNA: TGTGCCAGTAGTATGACATGTCGAGCTTTCTTT
CDR3: CASSMTCRAFF

V: TRBV6-5
D: TRBD1
J: TRBJ1-4
size: .
DNA: TGTGCCAGCAGTCCTACAGGGGGTCCTGAAAAACTGTTTTTT
CDR3: CASSPTGGPEKLFF

V: TRBV5-1
D: .
J: TRBJ1-4
size: once
DNA: TGCGCCAGCAGCTTGCGGGGGAGTGAGGAAAAACTGTTTTTT
CDR3: CASSLRGSEEKLFF

V: TRBV7-9
D: TRBD1
J: TRBJ2-5
size: once
DNA: TGTGCCAGCAGCCGGACAGGGGGTATAGAGACCCAGTACTTC
CDR3: CASSRTGGIETQYF

V: TRBV18
D: TRBD1
J: TRBJ1-1
size: .
DNA: TGTGCCAGCTCACCACCTAAGACAGGGAAAATGAACACTGAAGCTTTCTTT
CDR3: CASSPPKTGKMNTEAFF

V: TRBV28
D: .
J: TRBJ2-4
size: .
DNA: TGTGCCAGCAGTCCATCAAGGGGCCGATCATCCAAAAACATTCAGTACTTC
CDR3: CASSPSRGRSSKNIQYF

V: TRBV7-9
D: TRBD2
J: TRBJ2-1
size: .
DNA: TGTGCCGTCTCAACTAGCGGGGAAACCAGCTCCTACAATGAGCAGTTCTTC
CDR3: CAVSTSGETSSYNEQFF

V: TRBV7-6
D: TRBD2
J: TRBJ2-2
size: .
DNA: TGTGCCAGCGTACGGGGGGCGAACACCGGGGAGCTGTTTTTT
CDR3: CASVRGANTGELFF

V: TRBV5-4
D: TRBD1
J: TRBJ1-4
size: .
DNA: TGTGCCAGCAGCTGGGGACAGAATGAAAAACTGTTTTTT
CDR3: CASSWGQNEKLFF

V: TRBV4-1
D: .
J: TRBJ2-5
size: .
DNA: TGCGCCAGCAGCCAGGGCATGTACCAAGAGACCCAGTACTTC
CDR3: CASSQGMYQETQYF

V: TRBV27
D: .
J: TRBJ2-1
size: .
DNA: TGTGCCAGCAGCCACCCGGGGGTCGGAGAGCAGTTCTTC
CDR3: CASSHPGVGEQFF

V: TRBV5-4
D: .
J: TRBJ2-1
size: once
DNA: TGTGCCAGCAGCTTGCTCCTGGGTCGGGTAAATTACAATGAGCAGTTCTTC
CDR3: CASSLLLGRVNYNEQFF

V: TRBV19
D: TRBD1
J: TRBJ1-5
size: .
DNA: TGTGCCAGTAGCCTAGACAGGGGTATTCAGCCCCAGCATTTT
CDR3: CASSLDRGIQPQHF

V: TRBV28
D: .
J: TRBJ1-1
size: .
DNA: TGTGCCAGCAGTTTAGGGGGGGGTGCGGGCACTGAAGCTTTCTTT
CDR3: CASSLGGGAGTEAFF

V: TRBV4-1
D: .
J: TRBJ1-5
size: .
DNA: TGCGCCAGCAGCCCAGCAGGACAGTACAATCAGCCCCAGCATTTT
CDR3: CASSPAGQYNQPQHF

V: TRBV10-3
D: .
J: TRBJ2-7
size: .
DNA: TGTGCCATCAGTGAGTCAACAGGTGAGCAGTACTTC
CDR3: CAISESTGEQYF

V: TRBV29-1
D: .
J: TRBJ2-3
size: .
DNA: TGCAGCGTGGACGAGGGTGGGGCAGATACGCAGTATTTT
CDR3: CSVDEGGADTQYF

V: TRBV6-1
D: .
J: TRBJ1-1
size: few
DNA: TGTGCCAGCAGTGAGGCCAGACAGCTGAACACTGAAGCTTTCTTT
CDR3: CASSEARQLNTEAFF

V: TRBV2
D: TRBD1
J: TRBJ1-5
size: .
DNA: TGTGCCAGCACGCAGGGGGGACAGATTATTAATCAGCCCCAGCATTTT
CDR3: CASTQGGQIINQPQHF

V: TRBV7-2
D: .
J: TRBJ2-5
size: .
DNA: TGTGCCAGCAGCCCGACCACAGGGCAAGAGACCCAGTACTTC
CDR3: CASSPTTGQETQYF

V: TRBV27
D: TRBD1
J: TRBJ1-6
size: .
DNA: TGTGCCAGCAGTTTAGCGTCGTCAGGGGGCATTTCACCCCTCCACTTT
CDR3: CASSLASSGGISPLHF

V: TRBV5-5
D: TRBD1
J: TRBJ1-6
size: .
DNA: TGTGCCAGCAGCACATACAGGGGTAATGGTTCACCCCTCCACTTT
CDR3: CASSTYRGNGSPLHF

V: TRBV29-1
D: TRBD2
J: TRBJ2-3
size: .
DNA: TGCAGCGCAACAGGGACTAGCGGGGGAAGTAGAACAGATACGCAGTATTTT
CDR3: CSATGTSGGSRTDTQYF

V: TRBV5-1
D: TRBD2
J: TRBJ2-3
size: .
DNA: TGCGCCAGCAGCTTTAGCGGGGGGCCCACAGATACGCAGTATTTT
CDR3: CASSFSGGPTDTQYF

V: TRBV4-3
D: TRBD1
J: TRBJ1-2
size: .
DNA: TGCGCCAGCAGCCAAGAACAGGGGGGGGGCCCATATGGCTACACCTTC
CDR3: CASSQEQGGGPYGYTF

V: TRBV28
D: TRBD1
J: TRBJ1-2
size: .
DNA: TGTGCCAGCAGTACTCGGACAGGGACCAGGGAGGGCTACACCTTC
CDR3: CASSTRTGTREGYTF

V: TRBV6-1
D: TRBD2
J: TRBJ2-1
size: .
DNA: TGTGCCAGCAGTGAATCGCGGGGGGGCCAGAATGAGCAGTTCTTC
CDR3: CASSESRGGQNEQFF

V: TRBV7-9
D: .
J: TRBJ1-4
size: .
DNA: TGTGCCAGCAGTTCTCCCATGGGGGGACTTAATGAAAAACTGTTTTTT
CDR3: CASSSPMGGLNEKLFF

V: TRBV6-5
D: TRBD1
J: TRBJ1-1
size: .
DNA: TGTGCCAGCAGTACCCCAGGGGGTCCTGAAGCTTTCTTT
CDR3: CASSTPGGPEAFF

V: TRBV5-6
D: TRBD1
J: TRBJ1-1
size: .
DNA: TGTGCCAGCAGCCAGGACAGGGTTAAAGCTTTCTTT
CDR3: CASSQDRVKAFF

V: TRBV7-9
D: TRBD1
J: TRBJ2-1
size: .
DNA: TGTGCCAGCAGGGGGGACCGGGACAGGGGGTTGAATGAGCAGTTCTTC
CDR3: CASRGDRDRGLNEQFF

V: TRBV18
D: TRBD1
J: TRBJ1-2
size: .
DNA: TGTGCCAGCTCAGCAGGACAGGACTATGGCTACACCTTC
CDR3: CASSAGQDYGYTF